This T cell receptor (beta chain) emerged from a study of identical twins. This clonotype was seen a handful of times. As yet, its antigen is unknown. CDR1 and CDR2 from the germline V gene are DFQATT and SNEGSKA (reference sequence). V shed 0 bases and J 10 bases; nucleotides not matched to a gene: 7. The CDR3 is 14 residues long. General study results and limits: Out-of-frame alpha sequences common to twins exhibited a surplus of low generation probability.

TCRdb re-called the 5' RACE reads with MiXCR, one entry per CDR3 protein. The table lists roughly 1,500,000 distinct CDR3 sequences, about 32% of them singletons. The material sequenced was cord blood. V gene TRBV20-1 combines with J gene TRBJ2-4; 9 bases map to TRBD1. The TCR comes from a newborn girl in good health. CDR3 nucleotide sequence: TGCAGTGCTAGAGATCCGGGACAGGGAGTAATTCAGTACTTC. Encoded protein: CSARDPGQGVIQYF.